This T cell receptor (beta chain) was captured in a study of blood T cell repertoires in COVID-19. Looking at the study overall: COVID-19 samples collected from the United States, Italy and Spain covered acute and convalescent phases. Sources were T cells, B-cell-depleted T cells, or PBMCs; the material itself was cDNA or gDNA.

Germline CDR1 SGHRS, CDR2 YFSETQ. The CDR3 is made up of 15 amino acids. V lost 1 base and J lost 4, with 15 bases in between. The authors' processing: Reference gene primer amplification in the assay estimated nucleated cell counts. Libraries were prepared by immunoSEQ multiplex PCR; TCRdb keeps only in-frame clonotypes and omits some of them. That table furnishes V, J and clone size, whereas the DNA furnished D and trimming. The sample yields hundreds of thousands of clones, 85% seen once. The sequencing sample was made of peripheral blood. The clonotype comes from a woman between 45 and 60 years old with active or convalescent COVID-19. The chain employs TRBV5-1 and TRBJ2-7; D is possibly TRBD1 (5 bases). In DNA form, the CDR3 reads TGCGCCAGCAGCTTGCTCCAGGGCCGTCGTTACGAGCAGTACTTC. Amino acids: CASSLLQGRRYEQYF.